Listed below are T cell receptor beta chains from one sample, sequenced in a study of blood T cell repertoires in COVID-19. Here immunoSEQ multiplex PCR was the method, and the copy in TCRdb shows in-frame clones only, minus some. The sample carries 60,000 to 75,000 clones, approximately 85% recorded once. What was sequenced was peripheral blood. The source is a woman over 75 with active or convalescent COVID-19. Each CDR3 is given with its conserved first and last residue. A D gene is named only where the DNA matches it firmly. Clone size appears in some rows only: once, few, many, or a class for an expanded clone.

TRBJ2-3 TRBV7-3 - - CASSPMGYSTDTQYF TGTGCCAGCAGTCCTATGGGCTATAGCACAGATACGCAGTATTTT
TRBJ2-1 TRBV28 - TRBD1 CASSPYDRAPYNEQFF TGTGCCAGCAGTCCCTACGACAGGGCGCCCTACAATGAGCAGTTCTTC
TRBJ2-7 TRBV7-2 - - CASSILTGFEQYF TGTGCCAGCAGCATACTTACGGGATTCGAGCAGTACTTC
TRBJ2-2 TRBV15 once - CATSSNTGRNTGELFF TGTGCCACCAGCAGCAATACAGGACGAAACACCGGGGAGCTGTTTTTT
TRBJ2-1 TRBV27 - TRBD1 CASSSDRVPYNEQFF TGTGCCAGCAGCAGCGACAGGGTGCCCTACAATGAGCAGTTCTTC
TRBJ2-1 TRBV6-1 - - CASSEAPRGIEQFF TGTGCCAGCAGTGAAGCTCCTCGGGGGATAGAGCAGTTCTTC
TRBJ2-1 TRBV7-2 - TRBD1 CASSIRQGLEQFF TGTGCCAGCAGCATTAGACAGGGCTTAGAGCAGTTCTTC
TRBJ1-1 TRBV7-9 - TRBD1 CASSPEGRGLNTEAFF TGTGCCAGCAGCCCAGAAGGTAGGGGGCTTAACACTGAAGCTTTCTTT
TRBJ2-1 TRBV18 - TRBD2 CASSPRTSGGDNEQFF TGTGCCAGCTCACCACGGACTAGCGGGGGTGACAATGAGCAGTTCTTC
TRBJ1-4 TRBV24-1 - - CATKQAGWLGKLFF TGTGCCACTAAGCAGGCAGGGTGGCTTGGAAAACTGTTTTTT
TRBJ1-2 TRBV5-4 - - CAQGGSNYGYTF TGTGCGCAGGGAGGTTCTAACTATGGCTACACCTTC
TRBJ2-7 TRBV2 once TRBD1 CASSSGTGVYEQYF TGTGCCAGCAGTTCCGGGACAGGGGTCTACGAGCAGTACTTC
TRBJ2-2 TRBV4-1 - - CASSQAGSRNTGELFF TGCGCCAGCAGCCAAGCGGGTAGTAGGAACACCGGGGAGCTGTTTTTT
TRBJ1-2 TRBV10-3 - - CAISDPKGGGYTF TGTGCCATCAGTGACCCGAAGGGAGGGGGCTACACCTTC
TRBJ1-4 TRBV12-3/TRBV12-4 - TRBD1 CASSQGAREKLFF TGTGCCAGCAGCCAGGGGGCCCGAGAAAAACTGTTTTTT
TRBJ1-4 TRBV11-1 - - CASSLSETNEKLFF TGTGCCAGCAGCTTATCCGAGACTAATGAAAAACTGTTTTTT
TRBJ2-5 TRBV6-5 - - CASSYVDGGETQYF TGTGCCAGCAGTTATGTGGATGGCGGAGAGACCCAGTACTTC
TRBJ2-1 TRBV19 - TRBD2 CASNPYPRGLGDEQFF TGTGCCAGTAACCCTTACCCGCGGGGGTTGGGGGATGAGCAGTTCTTC
TRBJ2-5 TRBV2 - - CASRAAVNQETQYF TGTGCCAGCAGGGCAGCGGTGAACCAAGAGACCCAGTACTTC
TRBJ1-5 TRBV7-2 - - CASAREVGNQPQHF TGTGCCAGCGCTAGGGAGGTTGGCAATCAGCCCCAGCATTTT
TRBJ2-7 TRBV6-5 - - CASSYSRRNEQYF TGTGCCAGCAGTTACTCGAGGCGCAACGAGCAGTACTTC
TRBJ2-3 TRBV18 few - CASSQDLPSTDTQYF TGTGCCAGCTCTCAGGACTTGCCTAGCACAGATACGCAGTATTTT
TRBJ2-2 TRBV7-8 - TRBD1 CASSRGQGQNTGELFF TGTGCCAGCAGCCGGGGACAGGGGCAAAACACCGGGGAGCTGTTTTTT
TRBJ2-3 TRBV27 - TRBD1 CASSSRDREFTDTQYF TGTGCCAGCAGTTCGAGGGACAGAGAGTTCACAGATACGCAGTATTTT
TRBJ2-5 TRBV6-2/TRBV6-3 - - CASSYFGSRGETQYF TGTGCCAGCAGTTACTTTGGAAGCAGGGGAGAGACCCAGTACTTC
TRBJ2-4 TRBV25-1 - - CASSETGSLAKNIQYF TGTGCCAGCAGTGAAACAGGTTCCCTCGCCAAAAACATTCAGTACTTC
TRBJ2-5 TRBV25-1 once - CASSLFETQYF TGTGCCAGCAGTCTCTTTGAGACCCAGTACTTC
TRBJ2-7 TRBV28 - TRBD2 CACTSGGSYEQYF TGCGCCTGTACTAGCGGGGGCTCCTACGAGCAGTACTTC
TRBJ2-3 TRBV9 many - CASSVKQGADTQYF TGTGCCAGCAGCGTTAAGCAGGGCGCAGATACGCAGTATTTT